The 8 T cell receptor beta chains reported below all come from one sample, sequenced in a study of T cells in women clearing cervical HPV infection. Here immunoSEQ multiplex PCR was the method, and the copy in TCRdb shows in-frame clones only, minus some. The table for this sample gives 40,000 to 55,000 clones. The material sequenced was blood buffy coat. These receptors came from a woman between 18 and 70 years old with a cervical HPV16 infection that either progressed to CIN3+ or cleared (not recorded which).

Concerning this clone: With the read ending 3 residues before the CDR3 end, the germline J gene is used to fill in that end. The chain has TRBV11-1 and TRBJ2-3; no firm D call. Trimming removed 7 bases at V and 5 bases at J, with 13 bases between. There are 13 residues in the CDR3. The germline V gene encodes CDR1 SGHAT and CDR2 FQDESV (reference sequence). The CDR3 sequence: CASTLGYLDTQYF. CDR3 bases read: TGTGCCAGCACCCTCGGGTATTTAGATACG.

A word on this clone: The CDR3 goes on 3 residues after the read ends, and that part is filled in from the germline J gene. The chain carries TRBV19 and TRBJ2-2, with 9 positions matching TRBD2. This CDR3 contains 15 residues. Trimming removed 5 bases from V and 2 bases from J; junction bases left unmatched: 3. Germline V gene sequence: CDR1 LNHDA, CDR2 SQIVND (reference sequence). The sequenced part of the CDR3 DNA is TGTGCCAGTAGTTCTAGCGGGGACAACACCGGGGAG. Amino acids: CASSSSGDNTGE. The whole CDR3 region reads CASSSSGDNTGELFF.

A remark on this clone: The CDR3 end falls 3 residues outside the read, so it is completed with the germline J gene. The chain combines TRBV11-2 with TRBJ2-2; TRBD1 matches at 7 bases. CDR3 length: 14 amino acids. Per germline, CDR1 SGHAT and CDR2 FQNNGV. CDR3 bases read: TGTGCCAGCAGCTCACAGACAGGGAGTGAAAAG. Translating gives CASSSQTGSEK. The CDR3, in full, reads CASSSQTGSEKLFF.

CDR3 in amino acids: CASRTGVLDTEAFF. Incomplete CDR3 DNA: TGCGCCAGCAGAACAGGGGTATTAGACACTGAA. The chain recombines TRBV5-1 with TRBJ1-1; 7 bases line up with TRBD1. The read terminates 3 residues ahead of where the CDR3 ends, so the germline J gene completes it. Germline CDR1 SGHRS, CDR2 YFSETQ. After removal of 5 bases from V and 3 bases from J, the junction contained 7 bases not matched to a gene. This CDR3 is built from 14 residues.

A note on this clone: The read stops 3 residues short of the end of the CDR3; the missing end is completed from the germline J gene. The chain couples TRBV5-1 to TRBJ1-2; D not certain. Deletions cut 4 bases from V and 7 bases from J, with 14 bases between. Germline CDR1 reads SGHRS; CDR2 reads YFSETQ. CDR3 length: 13 amino acids. CDR3 amino acids: CASSPLPPTGYTF. CDR3 bases read: TGCGCCAGCAGCCCACTACCTCCGACTGGC.

In the case of this clone: The CDR3 end lies 3 residues beyond the end of the read and is filled in from the germline J gene. The V gene is TRBV7-3, the J gene TRBJ2-1; D may be TRBD1 (5 bases). With 4 bases removed from V and 9 bases from J, the gap between germline ends came to 10 bases. From germline, CDR1 is SGHTA and CDR2 FQGTGA. This CDR3 comprises 12 residues. The CDR3 protein is CASSSLDSEQFF. The CDR3 bases that were read are TGTGCCAGCAGCTCCCTCGACAGTGAG.

As concerns this clone: The CDR3 end lies 3 residues beyond the end of the read and is filled in from the germline J gene. Other DNA sequences in the same sample also yield this CDR3. V is TRBV20-1 and J is TRBJ1-5, with 7 bases matching TRBD1. The length of the CDR3 is 12 residues. V was clipped by 6 bases and J by 1 base; unmatched bases: 0. Germline values: CDR1 DFQATT, CDR2 SNEGSKA (reference sequence). The CDR3 bases that were read are TGCAGTGCGGGACAGAGCAATCAGCCC. Encoded protein: CSAGQSNQP. The entire CDR3 reads CSAGQSNQPQHF.

Points on this clone: From the germline J gene comes the end of the CDR3, since the read stops 3 residues before it. V usage is TRBV6-1 and J usage is TRBJ2-2; 7 bases are shared with TRBD1. The CDR3 is 15 residues long. Germline CDR1 reads MNHNS; CDR2 reads SASEGT. Losses at the gene ends were 2 bases for V and 7 bases for J; bases not matched to a gene: 7. The CDR3 here is CASSELAGGVGELFF. The sequenced part of the CDR3 DNA is TGTGCCAGCAGTGAACTGGCAGGGGGAGTCGGGGAG.